Described below is a single T cell receptor (beta chain) sequence and its context. This sample stems from a study of OX40 agonist ivuxolimab in advanced cancers. Study-level background: Enrolled patients in dose escalation had cancers that were hepatocellular carcinoma, melanoma, renal cell or head and neck cancer.

TCRdb keeps only in-frame clones here, not all; method: immunoSEQ multiplex PCR. The table shows tens of thousands of clones, with about 83% occurring only once. The CDR3 sequence is 14 residues long. Germline V gives CDR1 SNHLY, CDR2 FYNNEI. V gave up 7 bases and J gave up 0 bases, with 12 bases separating them. The chain carries TRBV2 and TRBJ1-1; D may be TRBD1 (5 bases). Sample: CD4+ or CD8+ T cells sorted from blood, taken in a trial of the OX40 agonist ivuxolimab. The TCR was taken from an adult with an advanced solid tumor such as melanoma, head and neck, liver or kidney cancer. The CDR3 sequence is CASILGEVNTEAFF. In DNA form, the CDR3 reads TGTGCCAGCATCTTGGGGGAGGTGAACACTGAAGCTTTCTTT.